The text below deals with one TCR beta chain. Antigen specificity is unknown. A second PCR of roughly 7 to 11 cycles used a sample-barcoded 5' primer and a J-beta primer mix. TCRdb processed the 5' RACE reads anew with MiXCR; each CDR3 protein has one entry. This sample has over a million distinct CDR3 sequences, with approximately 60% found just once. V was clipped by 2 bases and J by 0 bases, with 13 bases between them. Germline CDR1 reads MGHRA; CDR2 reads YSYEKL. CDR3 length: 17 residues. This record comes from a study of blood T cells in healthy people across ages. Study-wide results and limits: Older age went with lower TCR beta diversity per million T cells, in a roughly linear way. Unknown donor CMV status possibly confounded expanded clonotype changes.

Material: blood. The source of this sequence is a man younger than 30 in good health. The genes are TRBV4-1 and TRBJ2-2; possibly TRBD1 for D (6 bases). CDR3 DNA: TGCGCCAGCAGCCAAAAAGGGGGATTCGCGAACACCGGGGAGCTGTTTTTT. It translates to CASSQKGGFANTGELFF.